The 8 T cell receptor beta chains in this list originate from one sample, sequenced in a study of T cell responses to AZD1222 COVID-19 vaccine. Libraries were prepared by immunoSEQ multiplex PCR; TCRdb keeps only in-frame clonotypes and omits some of them. Among around 87,000 clones listed, around 86% were seen once. The sequencing used peripheral blood, collected on day 0 of AZD1222 vaccination. The receptors were sampled from an adult in good health.

The DNA for the CDR3 is TGTGCCTCCGGCATGGGGGATAGCAATCAGCCCCAGCATTTT. Translation gives CASGMGDSNQPQHF. The chain couples TRBV15 to TRBJ1-5; maybe TRBD1 (5 bases). CDR1 is LNHNV and CDR2 is YYDKDF in the germline V gene (reference sequence). CDR3 length equals 14 residues. The V end was cut by 11 bases, the J end by 0 bases, with 14 bases between.

The chain is built from TRBV11-3 and TRBJ2-5; D call uncertain. Germline lookup yields CDR1 SGHNT and CDR2 YENEEA. CDR3 length: 12 residues. Trimming removed 4 bases from V and 3 bases from J, with 6 bases in between. The CDR3 here is CASSSGKETQYF. CDR3 DNA: TGTGCCAGCAGCTCGGGCAAAGAGACCCAGTACTTC.

This rearrangement joins TRBV28 to TRBJ1-1; no definite D call. CDR1 and CDR2 from the germline V gene are MDHEN and SYDVKM. The CDR3 is 12 residues long. Trimming removed 1 base at V and 8 bases at J, with 8 bases between. CDR3 sequence reads: CASSLLQAEAFF. CDR3 bases: TGTGCCAGCAGTTTATTGCAGGCCGAAGCTTTCTTT.

V gene TRBV5-8 combines with J gene TRBJ2-1; TRBD2 might be the D (6 bases). Deletions cut 3 bases from V and 7 bases from J, with 14 bases between. This CDR3 comprises 14 residues. Germline V lookup: CDR1 SGHTS, CDR2 YDEGEE. The DNA for the CDR3 is TGTGCCAGCAGCTCCCGGACCCGGGGGAATGAGCAGTTCTTC. This codes for CASSSRTRGNEQFF.

This CDR3 reads CASSQGRSGWDEQFF. In DNA, the CDR3 is TGTGCCAGCAGCCAAGGTAGGAGCGGATGGGATGAGCAGTTCTTC. The rearrangement joins TRBV3-1 (or the pseudogene TRBV3-2) to TRBJ2-1, with a possible D match to TRBD2 (5 bases). Germline V lookup: CDR1 LGHDT, CDR2 YNNKEL (reference sequence). Trimming pared 1 base from V and 8 bases from J, leaving 15 bases between. This CDR3 comprises 15 residues.

V gene TRBV7-2 combines with J gene TRBJ2-3; TRBD1 is a possible D gene (5 bases). CDR1 is SGHTA, CDR2 FQGNSA, per germline. V was trimmed by 1 base and J by 10 bases, leaving 9 bases between them. There are 12 residues in the CDR3. CDR3 coding DNA: TGTGCCAGCAGCTTAGGTGACAGCTCGCAGTATTTT. Translated, it gives CASSLGDSSQYF.

J is TRBJ2-1 and V is TRBV5-1; unclear D gene. V lost 5 bases and J 5 bases, leaving 14 bases between the germline ends. Germline-derived CDR1 and CDR2 are SGHRS and YFSETQ. CDR3 length: 14 amino acids. The CDR3 DNA sequence: TGCGCCAGCAGACCAAGCCCGCTAAACAATGAGCAGTTCTTC. This translates into CASRPSPLNNEQFF.

The rearrangement uses TRBV7-8 and TRBJ2-1, with TRBD2 as a possible D gene (6 bases). The CDR3 loop spans 12 amino acids. The germline V gene has CDR1 SGHVS and CDR2 FQNEAQ. Trimming took off 5 bases at V and 6 bases at J, with 8 bases between the two ends. In DNA, the CDR3 is TGTGCCAGCAGCGAGGGAGGCAATGAGCAGTTCTTC. It specifies CASSEGGNEQFF.